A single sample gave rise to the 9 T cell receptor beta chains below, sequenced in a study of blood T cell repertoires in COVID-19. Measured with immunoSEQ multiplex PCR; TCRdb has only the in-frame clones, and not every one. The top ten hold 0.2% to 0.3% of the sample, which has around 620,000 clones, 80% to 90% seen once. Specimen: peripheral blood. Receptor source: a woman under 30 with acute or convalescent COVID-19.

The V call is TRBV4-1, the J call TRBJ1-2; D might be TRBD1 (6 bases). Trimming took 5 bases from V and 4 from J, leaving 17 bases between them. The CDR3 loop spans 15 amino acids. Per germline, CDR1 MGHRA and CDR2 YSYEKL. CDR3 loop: CASSSLKRRGYGYTF. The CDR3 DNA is TGCGCCAGCAGCTCTCTCAAACGCAGGGGCTATGGCTACACCTTC.

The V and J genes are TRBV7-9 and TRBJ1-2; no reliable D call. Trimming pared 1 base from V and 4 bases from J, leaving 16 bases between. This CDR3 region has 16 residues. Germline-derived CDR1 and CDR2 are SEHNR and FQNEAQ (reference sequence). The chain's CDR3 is CASSLGAVKASYGYTF. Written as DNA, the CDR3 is TGTGCCAGCAGCTTAGGGGCAGTCAAGGCAAGCTATGGCTACACCTTC.

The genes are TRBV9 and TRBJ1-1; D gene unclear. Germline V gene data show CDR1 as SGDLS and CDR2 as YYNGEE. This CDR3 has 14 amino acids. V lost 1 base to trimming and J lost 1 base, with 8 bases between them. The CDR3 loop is CASSVYSGNTEAFF. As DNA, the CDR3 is TGTGCCAGCAGCGTATACTCAGGGAACACTGAAGCTTTCTTT.

Here the CDR3 DNA reads TGTGCCAGCAGCGGGGAGGGAAACAGGGCGCCCACAGATACGCAGTATTTT. Translating it yields CASSGEGNRAPTDTQYF. The V gene is TRBV9, the J gene TRBJ2-3, with a possible D match to TRBD2 (7 bases). The CDR3 totals 17 residues. Germline V gives CDR1 SGDLS, CDR2 YYNGEE. With 3 bases removed from V and 2 bases from J, the gap between germline ends came to 19 bases.

CDR3 amino acids: CATSDPTAPGELFF. The CDR3 region has the DNA TGTGCCACCAGTGATCCGACAGCACCCGGGGAGCTGTTTTTT. The chain couples TRBV24-1 to TRBJ2-2; D may be TRBD1 (5 bases). The germline V and J ends were trimmed by 3 bases and 6 bases, with 10 bases remaining between them. The CDR3 has 14 residues. Looked up from germline, CDR1 is KGHDR and CDR2 is SFDVKD.

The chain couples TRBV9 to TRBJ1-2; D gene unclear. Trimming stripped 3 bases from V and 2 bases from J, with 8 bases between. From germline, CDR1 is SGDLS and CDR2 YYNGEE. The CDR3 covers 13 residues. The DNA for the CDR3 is TGTGCCAGCAGCGGGACTCTAAACTATGGCTACACCTTC. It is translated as CASSGTLNYGYTF.

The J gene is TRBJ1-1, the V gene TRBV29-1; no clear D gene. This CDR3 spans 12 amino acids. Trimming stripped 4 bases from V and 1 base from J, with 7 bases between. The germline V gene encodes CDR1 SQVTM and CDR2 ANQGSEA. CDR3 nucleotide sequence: TGCAGCGTTGTTAGACAGAACACTGAAGCTTTCTTT. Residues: CSVVRQNTEAFF.

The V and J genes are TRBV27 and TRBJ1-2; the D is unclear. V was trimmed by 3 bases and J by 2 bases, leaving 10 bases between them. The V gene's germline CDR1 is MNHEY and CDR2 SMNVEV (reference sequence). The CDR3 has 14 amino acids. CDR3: CASSLNQENYGYTF. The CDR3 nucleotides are TGTGCCAGCAGTTTGAATCAGGAAAACTATGGCTACACCTTC.

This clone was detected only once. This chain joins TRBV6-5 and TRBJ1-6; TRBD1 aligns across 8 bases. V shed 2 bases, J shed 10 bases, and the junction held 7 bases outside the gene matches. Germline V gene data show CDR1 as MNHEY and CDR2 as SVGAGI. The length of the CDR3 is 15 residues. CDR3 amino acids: CASSYTGTGKSPLHF. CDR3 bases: TGTGCCAGCAGTTACACCGGGACAGGAAAATCACCCCTCCACTTT.